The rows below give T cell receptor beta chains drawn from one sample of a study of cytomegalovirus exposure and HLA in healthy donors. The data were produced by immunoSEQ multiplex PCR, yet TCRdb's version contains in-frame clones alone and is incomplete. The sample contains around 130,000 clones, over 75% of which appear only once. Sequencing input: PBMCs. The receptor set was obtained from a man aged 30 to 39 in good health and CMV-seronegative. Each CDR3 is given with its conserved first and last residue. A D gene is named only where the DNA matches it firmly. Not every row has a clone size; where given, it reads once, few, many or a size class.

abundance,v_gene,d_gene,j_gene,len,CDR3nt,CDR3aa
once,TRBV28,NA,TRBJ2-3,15,TGTGCCAGCAGCCTCAACAGGGACCGCACAGATACGCAGTATTTT,CASSLNRDRTDTQYF
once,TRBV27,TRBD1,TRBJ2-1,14,TGTGCCAGCAGTTTCGACAGGGTTGTACCTGAGCAGTTCTTC,CASSFDRVVPEQFF
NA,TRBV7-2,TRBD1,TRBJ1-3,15,TGTGCCAGCAGCGATCGACAGGGGGCTGGAAACACCATATATTTT,CASSDRQGAGNTIYF
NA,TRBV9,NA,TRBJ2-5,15,TGTGCCAGCAGCGTAGGTGTGGCCCTAGGAGAGACCCAGTACTTC,CASSVGVALGETQYF
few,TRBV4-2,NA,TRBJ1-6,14,TGTGCCAGCAGCCAAGTTCTAGGGGATTCACCCCTCCACTTT,CASSQVLGDSPLHF
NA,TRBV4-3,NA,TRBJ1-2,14,TGCGCCAGCAGCCAAGCAGGGGCTAACTATGGCTACACCTTC,CASSQAGANYGYTF
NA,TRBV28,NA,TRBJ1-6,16,TGTGCCAGCAGTGGACAAGGTTGGGGGCGCAATTCACCCCTCCACTTT,CASSGQGWGRNSPLHF
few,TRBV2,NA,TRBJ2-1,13,TGTGCCAGCAGTGGGCTTACTGGGGGCAGCGGGTTCTTC,CASSGLTGGSGFF
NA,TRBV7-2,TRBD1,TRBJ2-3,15,TGTGCCAGCAGGCGGACAGGGGGGAGCACAGATACGCAGTATTTT,CASRRTGGSTDTQYF
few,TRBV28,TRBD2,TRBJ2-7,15,TGTGCCAGCAGGGGGACTAGCGGGGGGGCCTACGAGCAGTACTTC,CASRGTSGGAYEQYF
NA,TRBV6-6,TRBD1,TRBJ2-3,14,TGTGCCAGCAGTAGGGACAGGGTCACAGATACGCAGTATTTT,CASSRDRVTDTQYF
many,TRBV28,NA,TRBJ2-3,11,TGTGCCAGCAGCCTGTTGGATACGCAGTATTTT,CASSLLDTQYF
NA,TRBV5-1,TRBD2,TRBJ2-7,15,TGCGCCAGCAGCTTAGGCGGGAGTGGGTCCTACGAGCAGTACTTC,CASSLGGSGSYEQYF
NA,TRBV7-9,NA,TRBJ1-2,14,TGTGCCAGCAGCTTCGCAGGGTCCCACTATGGCTACACCTTC,CASSFAGSHYGYTF
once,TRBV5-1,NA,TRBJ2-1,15,TGCGCCAGCAGCCCTACGCCCCGGGGTGGAAATGAGCAGTTCTTC,CASSPTPRGGNEQFF
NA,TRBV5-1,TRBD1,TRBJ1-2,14,TGCGCCAGCAGCGTACGGACAGGGAACTATGGCTACACCTTC,CASSVRTGNYGYTF
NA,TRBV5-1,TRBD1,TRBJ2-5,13,TGCGCCAGCAGCACGGACAGGGGAGAGACCCAGTACTTC,CASSTDRGETQYF
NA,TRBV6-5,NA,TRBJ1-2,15,TGTGCCAGCACTACGCTTCGAGTCCCGCCATATGGCTACACCTTC,CASTTLRVPPYGYTF
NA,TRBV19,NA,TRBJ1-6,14,TGTGCCAGTAGTAAGGGGCAGGGAAATTCACCCCTCCACTTT,CASSKGQGNSPLHF
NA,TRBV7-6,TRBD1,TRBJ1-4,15,TGTGCCAGCAGCAAACGACAGGGGGCTAATGAAAAACTGTTTTTT,CASSKRQGANEKLFF
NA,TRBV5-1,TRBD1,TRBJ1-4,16,TGCGCCAGCAGCTTACGACAGGGTGCAACTAATGAAAAACTGTTTTTT,CASSLRQGATNEKLFF
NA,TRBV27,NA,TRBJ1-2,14,TGTGCCAGCACCTGGTCGGGGGTTAACTATGGCTACACCTTC,CASTWSGVNYGYTF
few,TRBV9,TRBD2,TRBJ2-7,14,TGTGCCAGCAGCGTAGCGGGGGGAGTCTACGAGCAGTACTTC,CASSVAGGVYEQYF
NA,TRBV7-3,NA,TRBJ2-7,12,TGTGCCAGCGGCACTGGGTCGGGCGAGCAGTACTTC,CASGTGSGEQYF
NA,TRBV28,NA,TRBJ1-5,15,TGTGCCAGCAGTTTAATTATGAGGGACACTCAGCCCCAGCATTTT,CASSLIMRDTQPQHF
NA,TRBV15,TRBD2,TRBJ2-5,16,TGTGCCACCAGCAGAGGGCGACTAGCGGGACAAGAGACCCAGTACTTC,CATSRGRLAGQETQYF
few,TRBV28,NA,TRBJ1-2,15,TGTGCCAGCAGTATTAGCCCGGGGGGGCTTGATGGCTACACCTTC,CASSISPGGLDGYTF
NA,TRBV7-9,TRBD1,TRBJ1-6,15,TGTGCCAGCAGCGCCTGGACAGGGGGCCGGTCACCCCTCCACTTT,CASSAWTGGRSPLHF
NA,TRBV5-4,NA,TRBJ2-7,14,TGTGCCAGCAGCTTTCCAGGGGGGAGCCACGAGCAGTACTTC,CASSFPGGSHEQYF
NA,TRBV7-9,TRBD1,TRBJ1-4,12,TGTGCCAGCAGCCCCCAACAGGGGACACTGTTTTTT,CASSPQQGTLFF
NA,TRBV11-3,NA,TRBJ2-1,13,TGTGCCAGCAGCTTCTCGCGTAACAATGAGCAGTTCTTC,CASSFSRNNEQFF
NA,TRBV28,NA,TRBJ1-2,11,TGTGCCACGCAAACGGGGTATGGCTACACCTTC,CATQTGYGYTF
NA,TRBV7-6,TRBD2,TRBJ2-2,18,TGTGCCAGCAGCTCTAGGAGAGCGGGACTTGGGAACACCGGGGAGCTGTTTTTT,CASSSRRAGLGNTGELFF
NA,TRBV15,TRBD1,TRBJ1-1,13,TGTGCCACCAGCTCATACGGGACAGTTATAACTTTCTTT,CATSSYGTVITFF
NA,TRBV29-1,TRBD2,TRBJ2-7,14,TGCAGCGTTACACTAGCGGGGGGGACCTACGAGCAGTACTTC,CSVTLAGGTYEQYF
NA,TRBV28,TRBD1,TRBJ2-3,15,TGTGCCAGCAGTCGAGGGGACAGCGGCACAGATACGCAGTATTTT,CASSRGDSGTDTQYF
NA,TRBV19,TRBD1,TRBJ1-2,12,TGTGCCAGTAGGGACAGGGCGTATGGCTACACCTTC,CASRDRAYGYTF
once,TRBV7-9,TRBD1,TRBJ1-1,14,TGTGCCAGCAGCAACCGGGACAGGAACACTGAAGCTTTCTTT,CASSNRDRNTEAFF
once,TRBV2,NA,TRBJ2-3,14,TGTGCCAGCAGACCCGGGTCCAGCACAGATACGCAGTATTTT,CASRPGSSTDTQYF
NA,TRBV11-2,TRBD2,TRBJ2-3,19,TGTGCCAGCAGCTTAGGACCGTCATTAGCGGGAGCGGGCACAGATACGCAGTATTTT,CASSLGPSLAGAGTDTQYF
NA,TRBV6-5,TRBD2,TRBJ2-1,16,TGTGCCAGCAGTTACTATTCGACTAGCAGCTACAATGAGCAGTTCTTC,CASSYYSTSSYNEQFF
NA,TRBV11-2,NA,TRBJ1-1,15,TGTGCCAGCAGCTTTGGGGGCTCGAAGAACACTGAAGCTTTCTTT,CASSFGGSKNTEAFF
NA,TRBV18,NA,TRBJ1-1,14,TGTGCCAGCTCACAGGGGCCATTGAACACTGAAGCTTTCTTT,CASSQGPLNTEAFF
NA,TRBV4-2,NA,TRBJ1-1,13,TGTGCCAGCAGCCACGGGAAGAACACTGAAGCTTTCTTT,CASSHGKNTEAFF
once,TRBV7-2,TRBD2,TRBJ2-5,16,TGTGCCAGCAGCTTATTCCCGGGACTAGCGGGAGAGACCCAGTACTTC,CASSLFPGLAGETQYF
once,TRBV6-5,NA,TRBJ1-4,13,TGTGCCAGCAAGGGGCAGACTAATGAAAAACTGTTTTTT,CASKGQTNEKLFF
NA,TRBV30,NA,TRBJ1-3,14,TGTGCCTGGAGTGGCCCCAGGTTTGGAAACACCATATATTTT,CAWSGPRFGNTIYF
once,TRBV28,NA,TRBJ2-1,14,TGTGCCAGCAGCCGGGGGACCTCCTACAATGAGCAGTTCTTC,CASSRGTSYNEQFF
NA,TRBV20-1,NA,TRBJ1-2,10,TGCAGTGCGGGGGGTACTGGCTACACCTTC,CSAGGTGYTF